The present T cell receptor (beta chain) was sequenced within a study of cytotoxic CD8 clonotypes in ibrutinib-treated CLL. Whole-study context: Of a cohort that held about a dozen relapsed/refractory and around 15 treatment-naive patients, about 18 were IGHV unmutated.

Generated by immunoSEQ multiplex PCR, the TCRdb table keeps only in-frame clones and is missing some. The table has tens of thousands of clones, over 75% seen once; the top ten hold just over 3%. The CDR3 is 20 amino acids. The sample consisted of PBMCs, taken after 12 months of ibrutinib treatment. The chain carries TRBV21-1 and TRBJ2-3; the table's D gene call, TRBD2, was not cross checked with the DNA. TRBV21-1 is reported as a pseudogene. This TCR came from a human donor with chronic lymphocytic leukemia. The CDR3 region is CASSKRGGTSGSSSTDTQYF. DNA of the CDR3: TGTGCCAGCAGCAAACGAGGGGGGACTAGCGGGAGTTCTAGCACAGATACGCAGTATTTT.